This TCR beta chain was retrieved from a study of blood T cells in healthy people across ages (dated by TCRdb to about 2015). Describing the broader study: In model experiments, template switching captured roughly one uniquely barcoded TCR beta cDNA molecule for every two T cells. To track age-related changes in TCR beta repertoire diversity, the study relied on deep sequencing normalized with unique cDNA molecular identifiers. Donors were grouped into four age groups: young (average approximately 15 years), middle-aged (39), aged (around 66) and long-lived (about 89). Donors of different ages were randomly distributed across sequencing lanes to avoid experimental bias. Two additional independent replicas of 1 million unique cDNA reads from the same blood draw were analyzed for two donors (one aged 18 to 30 and one aged 80 or older).

From cysteine to phenylalanine, the CDR3 is 15 amino acids long. Of the read, only the CDR3 DNA is kept; its 45 bases are in frame from base 1. The germline V gene (reference sequence) yields DFQATT for CDR1 and SNEGSKA for CDR2. Between the V and J ends, shortened by 4 bases and 0 bases respectively, the junction contains 13 bases. Paper-wide results and their limitations: Compared with the aged group, more naive CD4+ T cells, fewer expanded clones and increased TCR diversity were shown by the long-lived group, suggesting age selection. Estimates of total diversity based on one million sequenced T cells were considered lower bounds and underestimates. Because profiling used bulk unsorted PBMCs, naive and antigen-experienced compartments could not be compared conclusively. As age increased, observed TCR beta diversity per million T cells dropped in a roughly linear way, and a significant reduction was already evident by age about 40. Because donor CMV infection status was unknown, age-related changes in expanded clonotypes were potentially confounded. A strong correlation was found between observed TCR beta diversity and the percentage of naive T cells measured by flow cytometry.

Systemically healthy Caucasian individuals from Russia, around 38 in total and aged roughly 6 to 100 years, were included as donors. Each donor gave about 10 milliliters of peripheral blood, drawn into EDTA-treated Vacutainer tubes. Ficoll-Paque density-gradient centrifugation was used to isolate PBMCs, with at least 6.5 million per sample. Total RNA was extracted from PBMCs with Trizol reagent, with at least 6 micrograms obtained per sample. The percentages of naive CD45RAhigh/CD27high T cells were determined by flow cytometry on a PBMC aliquot from every donor. The library was prepared using 5' RACE. Instrument used: Illumina HiSeq 2500. A second PCR of about 7 to 12 cycles was run with a J-beta primer mix and a sample-barcoded 5' primer. Each TCR beta cDNA molecule received a unique molecular identifier from a template-switch 5' adaptor carrying 12 random nucleotides. Each sample yielded at least 2.5 million CDR3-containing paired-end reads. The Mint cDNA synthesis kit, primed by a TRBC-specific oligonucleotide, was used to synthesize first-strand cDNA from all RNA. After uracil-DNA glycosylase treatment, a first 18-cycle PCR used universal primers M1SS and BC2_uni_R on all cDNA. Turning to the authors' computational methods: For normalization, 1 million high-quality reads, each with a distinct molecular identifier, were randomly selected from each sample. Instead of being binned into consensus sequences, reads with shared molecular identifiers were discarded. CDR3 identification, clonotype clustering and error correction used MiTCR with a Q25 quality threshold and the strictest error-elimination algorithm. A nonparametric unseen species model with Euler transformation was used to estimate a lower bound on total TCR beta diversity. TCRdb trimmed public reads at Q25 via fastp, called clones via MiXCR and kept in-frame beta chains. Entries that share a CDR3 protein sequence are merged under the most common genes and DNA. TCRdb, not the authors, supplied the V and J calls. This sample comprises some 900,000 distinct CDR3 sequences, more than 25% of them detected only once. Around 16% of the sample lies in the top ten.

Concerning this clonotype: The antigen this receptor binds is unknown. Within one base of it there is no much larger clone, and no base qualities were kept.

This receptor was obtained from a woman of 80 years or more in good health. Sequences were obtained from blood. Rearrangement joined TRBV20-1 to TRBJ2-4, and possibly TRBD1, on 6 matching bases. CDR3 sequence: CSAIGQSLAKNIQYF. The nucleotide sequence is TGCAGTGCTATCGGACAGTCTTTAGCCAAAAACATTCAGTACTTC.